The T cell receptor (beta chain) described here comes from a study of PD-1 blockade in classical Hodgkin lymphoma. Study-wide context: Patients were dosed intravenously with nivolumab at 3 mg/kg every 2 weeks.

Study-wide findings and caveats: Newly diagnosed patients were reported to exhibit reduced baseline TCR diversity relative to healthy donors.

CDR1 and CDR2 (germline): WSHSY, SAAADI. CDR3 size: 16 residues. V dropped 7 bases and J dropped 0 bases, with 16 bases sitting between them. Assay: immunoSEQ multiplex PCR; the TCRdb copy retains only in-frame clones and omits some. The sample consists of tens of thousands of clones, around 71% of them appearing once. A remark on this clone: Its antigen is not known.

Relapse after autologous stem cell transplantation occurred in every patient, and brentuximab vedotin exposure varied. The material sequenced was peripheral blood mononuclear cells (PBMCs), taken at baseline. The receptor's source is a human donor with classical Hodgkin lymphoma. The J gene is TRBJ2-1, the V gene TRBV10-2; D might be TRBD2 (6 bases). CDR3 DNA: TGCGCCAGCAAGAGTGTTTCGGGGGACTCCTACAATGAGCAGTTCTTC. Encoded protein: CASKSVSGDSYNEQFF.